Listed below are T cell receptor beta chains from one sample, sequenced in a study of blood T cell repertoires in COVID-19. The protocol was immunoSEQ multiplex PCR, while the TCRdb copy is restricted to in-frame clones and leaves out a portion. The sample contains fewer than 65,000 clones, roughly nine tenths of which appear only once. The specimen sequenced was peripheral blood. The receptors originated from a man aged 55-75 years with acute or convalescent COVID-19. Both conserved end residues are part of each CDR3. A D gene is named only where the DNA matches it firmly. Clone size is stated in some rows and not others, as once, few, many or a class when expanded.

size	D	J	V	DNA	CDR3
-	TRBD2	TRBJ2-1	TRBV6-5	TGTGCCAGCAGCAGGGCGGGGGGATACAATGAGCAGTTCTTC	CASSRAGGYNEQFF
-	TRBD1	TRBJ1-1	TRBV10-3	TGTGCCATCAGTGAACCCGGACAGGGGGAGAACACTGAAGCTTTCTTT	CAISEPGQGENTEAFF
few	TRBD1	TRBJ2-7	TRBV27	TGTGCCAGCAGTTTTGGGGACAGGGGCTACGAGCAGTACTTC	CASSFGDRGYEQYF
-	TRBD1	TRBJ2-6	TRBV4-1	TGCGCCAGCAGCCAACGTATTTTAGGACAGGGTAACACTGGGGCCAACGTCCTGACTTTC	CASSQRILGQGNTGANVLTF
-	TRBD1	TRBJ1-3	TRBV5-6	TGTGCCAGCAGCGCTGGACAGGGCATCTCTGGAAACACCATATATTTT	CASSAGQGISGNTIYF
-	TRBD1	TRBJ2-1	TRBV5-1	TGCGCCAGCAGCTTGGTGGGCCAGGGGGCCCATGAGCAGTTCTTC	CASSLVGQGAHEQFF
-	TRBD1	TRBJ2-1	TRBV10-3	TGTGCCATCAGTGAGCCTTCATTCTTCGAGGGGGCAGATGAGCAGTTCTTC	CAISEPSFFEGADEQFF
-	-	TRBJ1-1	TRBV7-7	TGTGCCAGCAGCTTAGCAGGAGACACTGAAGCTTTCTTT	CASSLAGDTEAFF
-	-	TRBJ2-7	TRBV12-5	TGTGCTAGTGGGGCCTTTGAGGGGACGGACTACAACGAGCAGTACTTC	CASGAFEGTDYNEQYF
once	-	TRBJ1-2	TRBV6-1	TGTGCCAGCAGTGAAGCGCACACAGGCCTTTCTATGCTCACCTTC	CASSEAHTGLSMLTF
-	TRBD1	TRBJ1-1	TRBV9	TGTGCCAGCAGCGTACGACAGGGGGACACTGAAGCTTTCTTT	CASSVRQGDTEAFF
-	TRBD1	TRBJ1-1	TRBV7-2	TGTGCCAGCAGCCTTAGTGCACAGGGGAGCACTGAAGCTTTCTTT	CASSLSAQGSTEAFF
-	TRBD1	TRBJ1-2	TRBV6-5	TGTGCCAGCAGCACAGGGGTCAACTATGGCTACACCTTC	CASSTGVNYGYTF
-	-	TRBJ1-2	TRBV2	TGTGCCAGCCATCAGATCTCTTTAGCCTACACCTTC	CASHQISLAYTF
-	-	TRBJ1-1	TRBV4-1	TGCGCCAGCAGCTTCGGACAGACCTATATTGAAGCTTTCTTT	CASSFGQTYIEAFF
once	-	TRBJ2-7	TRBV30	TGTGCCTGGAGTGTAATCAGGGGCAACGAGCAGTACTTC	CAWSVIRGNEQYF
once	TRBD1	TRBJ2-5	TRBV28	TGTGCCAGCAGCCTGGGGACAGCCCAAGAGACCCAGTACTTC	CASSLGTAQETQYF
-	TRBD2	TRBJ2-7	TRBV19	TGTGCCAGTAGCCGGGGGGGACTCGATATGCTAGGCGAGCAGTACTTC	CASSRGGLDMLGEQYF
-	TRBD2	TRBJ2-3	TRBV15	TGTGCCACCAGCAGTCAAGCCCGACGGGGGGGTCGAGATACGCAGTATTTT	CATSSQARRGGRDTQYF
-	-	TRBJ2-2	TRBV7-9	TGTGCCAGCAGCTCCTCTACCCGGAGGCTGAACACCGGGGAGCTGTTTTTT	CASSSSTRRLNTGELFF
once	-	TRBJ2-5	TRBV2	TGTGCCAGCTCAACAAAGACTCAGTACTTC	CASSTKTQYF
-	-	TRBJ1-1	TRBV6-5	TGTGCCAGCAGGGCCGTGGGCTCGGCAAATGAAGCTTTCTTT	CASRAVGSANEAFF
-	TRBD1	TRBJ1-1	TRBV29-1	TGCAGCGGGGGGGACAGCTCGAACACTGAAGCTTTCTTT	CSGGDSSNTEAFF
-	-	TRBJ1-4	TRBV18	TGTGCCAGCTCACCGAGCGGGGGCCCTAGTGAAAAACTGTTTTTT	CASSPSGGPSEKLFF
-	-	TRBJ2-1	TRBV30	TGTGCCTGGAGTGAAGACACTGACAATGAGCAGTTCTTC	CAWSEDTDNEQFF
-	TRBD1	TRBJ2-3	TRBV19	TGTGCCAGTAATATGGGACAGGGGTTCACAGATACGCAGTATTTT	CASNMGQGFTDTQYF
-	TRBD2	TRBJ2-1	TRBV7-8	TGTGCCAGCAGCTCAAAAACCGGGACTAGCGGGGGTTATGAGCAGTTCTTC	CASSSKTGTSGGYEQFF
-	-	TRBJ1-5	TRBV6-1	TGTGCCAGCAGTGAATCGAGGGTCGGGAATCAGCCCCAGCATTTT	CASSESRVGNQPQHF
-	TRBD1	TRBJ2-2	TRBV5-1	TGCGCCAGCAGCTTGGCCGGGACAGGGAACGCCGGGGAGCTGTTTTTT	CASSLAGTGNAGELFF
-	-	TRBJ2-5	TRBV2	TGTGCCAGCATACTGCGGTGGGACCAAGAGACCCAGTACTTC	CASILRWDQETQYF
-	TRBD1	TRBJ2-7	TRBV6-5	TGTGCCAGCAGTTCTGGGACAGGGGGCTTTTGGTACTTC	CASSSGTGGFWYF
-	TRBD1	TRBJ2-6	TRBV15	TGTGCCACCAGCCGTAGGTACGGGACAGGTACTTGGACTGGGGCCAACGTCCTGACTTTC	CATSRRYGTGTWTGANVLTF
once	-	TRBJ2-3	TRBV24-1	TGTGCCACCAGTGGCGAGGGCACAGATACGCAGTATTTT	CATSGEGTDTQYF
-	TRBD1	TRBJ1-2	TRBV7-9	TGTGCCACCCGGGACAGGGGGCGTTTATATGGCTACACCTTC	CATRDRGRLYGYTF
-	-	TRBJ1-1	TRBV5-1	TGCGCCAGCAGCCCAGAAGAGACAGGGAACACTGAAGCTTTCTTT	CASSPEETGNTEAFF
-	-	TRBJ2-7	TRBV5-1	TGCGCCAGCAGCTCAAACACAGGACGATCCTCCTACGAGCAGTACTTC	CASSSNTGRSSYEQYF
-	-	TRBJ1-2	TRBV3-1/TRBV3-2	TGTGCCAGCAGCCAAGCTGGGGGGGGATTAAACTATGGCTACACCTTC	CASSQAGGGLNYGYTF
-	TRBD1	TRBJ2-7	TRBV2	TGTGCCAGCGGGGGACAGAACTACGAGCAGTACTTC	CASGGQNYEQYF
-	TRBD1	TRBJ1-5	TRBV19	TGTGCCAGTAGTATCAAACCCGGGACAGGGAGAGATCAGCCCCAGCATTTT	CASSIKPGTGRDQPQHF
-	TRBD1	TRBJ1-5	TRBV6-6	TGTGCCAGCAGTGATCCAGGGGGTAGCAATCAGCCCCAGCATTTT	CASSDPGGSNQPQHF
few	TRBD2	TRBJ2-3	TRBV3-1/TRBV3-2	TGTGCCAGCAGCTTAGAACGACTAGCGGGGGGGACAGATACGCAGTATTTT	CASSLERLAGGTDTQYF
-	TRBD1	TRBJ1-5	TRBV6-5	TGTGCCAGCAACATGGACAGGGGAAGCAATCAGCCCCAGCATTTT	CASNMDRGSNQPQHF
-	TRBD1	TRBJ1-6	TRBV25-1	TGTGCCAGCAGTGAATTAGGACAGGCATCGAATTCACCCCTCCACTTT	CASSELGQASNSPLHF
-	TRBD2	TRBJ2-1	TRBV10-2	TGCTCCTTAGCGGGGGGGCCGGTTGATGAGCAGTTCTTC	CSLAGGPVDEQFF
-	-	TRBJ2-2	TRBV5-1	TGCGCCAGTTTCAGGGAAACGAACACCGGGGAGCTGTTTTTT	CASFRETNTGELFF
few	TRBD1	TRBJ2-2	TRBV4-1	TGCGCCAGCAGCCGACAGACAGGGGTGAACACCGGGGAGCTGTTTTTT	CASSRQTGVNTGELFF
-	-	TRBJ1-5	TRBV10-3	TGTGCCATCAGTGATTGGGCGGAGGTTAGCAATCAGCCCCAGCATTTT	CAISDWAEVSNQPQHF
-	-	TRBJ2-7	TRBV18	TGTGCCAGCTCACCCGGTCGGAGGCAAACCTACGAGCAGTACTTC	CASSPGRRQTYEQYF
-	-	TRBJ2-7	TRBV6-5	TGTGCCAGCAGAACTAAACCTGGGGCGTTGGAGCAGTACTTC	CASRTKPGALEQYF
once	-	TRBJ2-1	TRBV19	TGTGCCAGTATGGCTAGGTATGAGCAGTTCTTC	CASMARYEQFF
-	-	TRBJ1-2	TRBV28	TGTGCCAGCAGTTTATCGGCGGCGGGTAACTATGGCTACACCTTC	CASSLSAAGNYGYTF
once	-	TRBJ2-2	TRBV5-6	TGTGCCAGCAGCTTGGACAGAAACACCGGGGAGCTGTTTTTT	CASSLDRNTGELFF
-	TRBD1	TRBJ2-7	TRBV6-5	TGTGCCAGCGGGACAGGGGGGCACTACGAGCAGTACTTC	CASGTGGHYEQYF